This T cell receptor (beta chain) is from a study of CD4 T cells in relation to SARS-CoV-2 and coronaviruses. With respect to this clone: Its matching antigen is unknown.

Unexposed donor CD4+ T cells date from 2011-2018, before the COVID-19 pandemic. Isolation of CD4+ T cells took place after 10 days in culture. V lost 2 bases to trimming and J lost 4 bases, with 17 bases between them. Germline V gene lookup returns CDR1 SGDLS and CDR2 YYNGEE. The CDR3 runs 16 residues. Repertoires were generated with immunoSEQ multiplex PCR, while TCRdb's copy carries only in-frame clones and drops some. Of tens of thousands of clones detected, about three quarters appear once; the ten largest clones hold approximately 13%. Sequenced: CD4+ T cells from PBMCs, cultured in vitro. This chain connects TRBV9 to TRBJ2-3, with D possibly being TRBD2 (6 bases). This sequence originates from a human donor in good health. The CDR3 DNA follows: TGTGCCAGCAGCGTTAGCGGAGCCCAACGTGCAGATACGCAGTATTTT. Translated, it gives CASSVSGAQRADTQYF.